This TCR beta chain was documented in a study of beta chain features in type 1 diabetes. Findings and limits, study-wide: More deletions and fewer insertions at VDJ junctions were seen in type 1 diabetes patients.

The sequenced template was cDNA made from the entire isolated RNA. The repertoire was sequenced with immunoSEQ multiplex PCR; TCRdb's copy has only in-frame clones and lacks some. The sample has about 450,000 clones, more than 9.5% seen once. The V end lost 1 base, the J end lost 0 bases, and 7 bases lay between the germline ends. The CDR3 sequence is 14 residues long. Looked up from germline, CDR1 is MNHNS and CDR2 is SASEGT. This clone was seen a handful of times. The antigen remains undetermined. Sequenced material: naive CD4+ T cells from blood. The chain recombines TRBV6-1 with TRBJ2-7; D remains ambiguous. The TCR sequence derives from a woman between 18 and 29 years old in good health. As DNA, the CDR3 is TGTGCCAGCAGTGAAGTAGGATTCTCCTACGAGCAGTACGTC. It encodes CASSEVGFSYEQYV.